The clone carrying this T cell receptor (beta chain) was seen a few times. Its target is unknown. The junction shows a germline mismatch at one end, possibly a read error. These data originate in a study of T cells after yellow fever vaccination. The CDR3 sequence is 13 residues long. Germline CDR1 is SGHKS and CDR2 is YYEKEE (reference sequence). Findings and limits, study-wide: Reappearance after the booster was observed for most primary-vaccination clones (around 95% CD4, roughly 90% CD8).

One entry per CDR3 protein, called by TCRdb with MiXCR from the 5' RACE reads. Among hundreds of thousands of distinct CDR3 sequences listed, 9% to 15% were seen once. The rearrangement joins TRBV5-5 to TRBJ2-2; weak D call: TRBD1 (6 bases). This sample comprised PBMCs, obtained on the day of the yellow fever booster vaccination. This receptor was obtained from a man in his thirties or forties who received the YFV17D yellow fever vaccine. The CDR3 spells CAISQGPVGELFF. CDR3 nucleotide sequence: TGTGCCATCAGCCAGGGGCCCGTCGGGGAGCTGTTTTTT.